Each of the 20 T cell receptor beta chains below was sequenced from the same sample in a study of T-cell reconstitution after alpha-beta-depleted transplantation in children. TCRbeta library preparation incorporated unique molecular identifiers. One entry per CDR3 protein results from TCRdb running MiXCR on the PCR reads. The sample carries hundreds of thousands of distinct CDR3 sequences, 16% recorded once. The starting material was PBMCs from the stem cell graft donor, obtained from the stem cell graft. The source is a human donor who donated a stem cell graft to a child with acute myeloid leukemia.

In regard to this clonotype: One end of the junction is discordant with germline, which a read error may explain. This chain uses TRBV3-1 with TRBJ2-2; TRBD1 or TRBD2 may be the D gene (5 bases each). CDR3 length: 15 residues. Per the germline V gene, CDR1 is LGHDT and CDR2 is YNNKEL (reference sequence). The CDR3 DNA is TGTGCCACCAGCCAAGGGACGATGAACACCGGGGAGCTGTTTTTT. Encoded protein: CATSQGTMNTGELFF.

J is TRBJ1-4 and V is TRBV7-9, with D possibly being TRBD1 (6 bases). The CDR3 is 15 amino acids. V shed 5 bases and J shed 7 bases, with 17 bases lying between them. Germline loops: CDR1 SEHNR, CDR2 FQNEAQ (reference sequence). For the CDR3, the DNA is TGTGCCAGCAGCCATCCCGACAGGTCCCTTGAAAAACTGTTTTTT. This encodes CASSHPDRSLEKLFF.

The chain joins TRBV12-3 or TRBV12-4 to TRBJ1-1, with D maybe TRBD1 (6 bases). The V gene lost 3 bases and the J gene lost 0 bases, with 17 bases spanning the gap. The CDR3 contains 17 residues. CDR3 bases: TGTGCCAGCAGTTTCCATCCAGACAGGCCCCTGAACACTGAAGCTTTCTTT. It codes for CASSFHPDRPLNTEAFF.

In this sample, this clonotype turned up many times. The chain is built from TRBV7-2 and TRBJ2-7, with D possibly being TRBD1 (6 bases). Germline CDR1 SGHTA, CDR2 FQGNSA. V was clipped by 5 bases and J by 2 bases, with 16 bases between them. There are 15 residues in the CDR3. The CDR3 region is CASSRTALVTYEQYF. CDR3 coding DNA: TGTGCCAGCAGCAGGACAGCCCTAGTGACCTACGAGCAGTACTTC.

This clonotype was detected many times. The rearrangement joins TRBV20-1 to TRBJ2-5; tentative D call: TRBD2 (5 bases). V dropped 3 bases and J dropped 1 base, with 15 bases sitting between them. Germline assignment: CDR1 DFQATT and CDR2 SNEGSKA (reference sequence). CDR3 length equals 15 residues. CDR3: CSASITPGSQETQYF. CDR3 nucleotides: TGCAGTGCTAGTATAACGCCGGGGAGCCAAGAGACCCAGTACTTC.

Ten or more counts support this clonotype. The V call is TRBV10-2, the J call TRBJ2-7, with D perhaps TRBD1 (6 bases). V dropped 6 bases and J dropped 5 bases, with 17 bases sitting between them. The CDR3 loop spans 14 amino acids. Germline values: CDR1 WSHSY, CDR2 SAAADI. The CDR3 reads CASRAWGTSDEQYV. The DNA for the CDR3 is TGCGCCAGCAGGGCTTGGGGGACAAGCGACGAGCAGTACGTC.

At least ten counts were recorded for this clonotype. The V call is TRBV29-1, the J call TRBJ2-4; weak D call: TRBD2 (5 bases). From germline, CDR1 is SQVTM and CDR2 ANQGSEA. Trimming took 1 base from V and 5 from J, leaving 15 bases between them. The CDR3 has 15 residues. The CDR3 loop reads CSVEASPGHQNIQYF. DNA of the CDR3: TGCAGCGTTGAAGCTAGCCCGGGCCATCAAAACATTCAGTACTTC. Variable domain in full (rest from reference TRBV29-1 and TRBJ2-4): SAVISQKPSRDICQRGTSLTIQCQVDSQVTMMFWYRQQPGQSLTLIATANQGSEATYESGFVIDKFPISRPNLTFSTLTVSNMSPEDSSIYLCSVEASPGHQNIQYFGAGTRLSVL.

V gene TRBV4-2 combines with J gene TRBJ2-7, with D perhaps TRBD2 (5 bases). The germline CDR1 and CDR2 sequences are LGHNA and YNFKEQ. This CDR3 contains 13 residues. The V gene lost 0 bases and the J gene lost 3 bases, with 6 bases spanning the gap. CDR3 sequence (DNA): TGTGCCAGCAGCCAAGAGGCGGGCTACGAGCAGTACGTC. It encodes CASSQEAGYEQYV.

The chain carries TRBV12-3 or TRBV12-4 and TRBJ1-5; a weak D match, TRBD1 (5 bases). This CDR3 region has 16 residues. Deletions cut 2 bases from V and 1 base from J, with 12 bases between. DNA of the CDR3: TGTGCCAGCAGTTTAAGGGGCCCTGAGAGCAATCAGCCCCAGCATTTT. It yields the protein CASSLRGPESNQPQHF.

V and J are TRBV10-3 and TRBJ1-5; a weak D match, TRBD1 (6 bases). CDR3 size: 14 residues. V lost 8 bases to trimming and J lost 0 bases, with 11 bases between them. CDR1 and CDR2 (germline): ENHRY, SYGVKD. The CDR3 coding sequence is TGTGCCATCTCCCCAGGGGATAGCAATCAGCCCCAGCATTTT. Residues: CAISPGDSNQPQHF.

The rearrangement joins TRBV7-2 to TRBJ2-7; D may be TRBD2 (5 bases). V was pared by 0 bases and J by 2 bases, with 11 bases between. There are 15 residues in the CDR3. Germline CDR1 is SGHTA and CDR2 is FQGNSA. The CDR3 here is CASSLAGLMAYEQYF. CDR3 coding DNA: TGTGCCAGCAGCTTAGCAGGACTTATGGCCTACGAGCAGTACTTC.

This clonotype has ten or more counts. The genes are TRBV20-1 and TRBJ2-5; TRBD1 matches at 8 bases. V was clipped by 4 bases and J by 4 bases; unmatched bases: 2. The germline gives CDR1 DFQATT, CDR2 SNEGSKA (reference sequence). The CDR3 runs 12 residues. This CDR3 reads CSATDRGETQYF. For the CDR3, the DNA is TGCAGTGCTACAGACAGGGGAGAGACCCAGTACTTC.

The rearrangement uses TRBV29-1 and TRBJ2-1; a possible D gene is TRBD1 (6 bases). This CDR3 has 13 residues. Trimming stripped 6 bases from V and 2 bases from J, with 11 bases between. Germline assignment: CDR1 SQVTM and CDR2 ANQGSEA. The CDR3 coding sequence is TGCAGCGTCAGGGGTGGGCCCTACAATGAGCAGTTCTTC. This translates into CSVRGGPYNEQFF.

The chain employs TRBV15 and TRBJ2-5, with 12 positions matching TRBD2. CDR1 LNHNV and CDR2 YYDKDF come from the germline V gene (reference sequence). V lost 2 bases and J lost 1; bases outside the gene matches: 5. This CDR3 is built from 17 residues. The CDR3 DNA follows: TGTGCCACCAGCAGAACCCGGACTAGCGGGACCCAAGAGACCCAGTACTTC. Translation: CATSRTRTSGTQETQYF.

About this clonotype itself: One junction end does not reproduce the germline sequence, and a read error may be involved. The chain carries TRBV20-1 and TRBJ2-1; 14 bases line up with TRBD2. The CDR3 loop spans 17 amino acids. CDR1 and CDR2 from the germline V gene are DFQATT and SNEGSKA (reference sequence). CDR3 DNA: TGCTGTGCTAGTGGACTAGCGGGGGGTTTCACCAACAATGAGCAGTTCTTC. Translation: CCASGLAGGFTNNEQFF.

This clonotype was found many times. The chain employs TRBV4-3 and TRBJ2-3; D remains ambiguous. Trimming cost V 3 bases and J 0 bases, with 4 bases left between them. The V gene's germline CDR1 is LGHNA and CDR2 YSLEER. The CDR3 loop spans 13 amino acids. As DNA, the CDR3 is TGCGCCAGCAGCCAGGAAAGCACAGATACGCAGTATTTT. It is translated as CASSQESTDTQYF.

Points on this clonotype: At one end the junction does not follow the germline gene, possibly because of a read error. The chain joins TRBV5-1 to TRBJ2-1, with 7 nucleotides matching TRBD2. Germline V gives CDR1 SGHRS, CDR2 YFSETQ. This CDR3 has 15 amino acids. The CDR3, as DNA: TGCGCCAGCAGCTTGGGCGGGGGTTCCTACTATGAGCAGTTCTTC. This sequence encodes CASSLGGGSYYEQFF.

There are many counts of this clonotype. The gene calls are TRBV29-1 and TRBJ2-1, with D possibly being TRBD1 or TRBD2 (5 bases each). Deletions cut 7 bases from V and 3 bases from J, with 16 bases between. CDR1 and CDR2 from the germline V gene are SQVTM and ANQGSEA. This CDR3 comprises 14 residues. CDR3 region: CSAKSGTLYNEQFF. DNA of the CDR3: TGCAGCGCCAAGTCCGGGACCCTCTACAATGAGCAGTTCTTC.

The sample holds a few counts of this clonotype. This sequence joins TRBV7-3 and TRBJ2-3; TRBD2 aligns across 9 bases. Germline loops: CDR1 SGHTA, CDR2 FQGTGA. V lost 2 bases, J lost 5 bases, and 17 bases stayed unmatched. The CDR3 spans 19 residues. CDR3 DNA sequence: TGTGCCAGCAGCTTAGGGCCGGCGGAAGTAGCGGGGGCGGGAGATACGCAGTATTTT. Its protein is CASSLGPAEVAGAGDTQYF. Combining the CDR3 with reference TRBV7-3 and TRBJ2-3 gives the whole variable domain GAGVSQTPSNKVTEKGKYVELRCDPISGHTALYWYRQSLGQGPEFLIYFQGTGAADDSGLPNDRFFAVRPEGSVSTLKIQRTERGDSAVYLCASSLGPAEVAGAGDTQYFGPGTRLTVL.

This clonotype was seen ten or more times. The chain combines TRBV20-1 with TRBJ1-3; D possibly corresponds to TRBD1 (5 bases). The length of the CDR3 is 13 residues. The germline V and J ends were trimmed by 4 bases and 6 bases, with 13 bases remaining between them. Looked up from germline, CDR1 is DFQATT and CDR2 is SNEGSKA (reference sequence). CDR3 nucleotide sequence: TGCAGTGCTAATCCGGCAGGGAAAAACACCATATATTTT. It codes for CSANPAGKNTIYF.